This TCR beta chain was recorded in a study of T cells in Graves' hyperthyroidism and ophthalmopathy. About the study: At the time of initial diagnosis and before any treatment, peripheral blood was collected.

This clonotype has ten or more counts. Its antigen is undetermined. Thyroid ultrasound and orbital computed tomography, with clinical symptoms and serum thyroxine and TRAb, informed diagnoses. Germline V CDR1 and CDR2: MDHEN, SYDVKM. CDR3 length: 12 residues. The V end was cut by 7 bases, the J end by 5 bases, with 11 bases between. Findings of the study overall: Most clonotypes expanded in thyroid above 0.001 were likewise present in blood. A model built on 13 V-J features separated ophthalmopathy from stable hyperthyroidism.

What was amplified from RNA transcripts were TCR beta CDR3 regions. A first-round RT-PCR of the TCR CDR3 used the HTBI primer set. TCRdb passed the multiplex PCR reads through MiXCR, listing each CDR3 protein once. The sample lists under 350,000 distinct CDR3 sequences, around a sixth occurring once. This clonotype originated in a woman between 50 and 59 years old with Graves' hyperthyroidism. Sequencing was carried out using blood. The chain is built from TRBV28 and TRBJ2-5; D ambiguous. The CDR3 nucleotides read TGTGCCAGCACCACTCCGGCCGAGACCCAGTACTTC. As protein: CASTTPAETQYF. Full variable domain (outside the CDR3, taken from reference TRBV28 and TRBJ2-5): DVKVTQSSRYLVKRTGEKVFLECVQDMDHENMFWYRQDPGLGLRLIYFSYDVKMKEKGDIPEGYSVSREKKERFSLILESASTNQTSMYLCASTTPAETQYFGPGTRLLVL.